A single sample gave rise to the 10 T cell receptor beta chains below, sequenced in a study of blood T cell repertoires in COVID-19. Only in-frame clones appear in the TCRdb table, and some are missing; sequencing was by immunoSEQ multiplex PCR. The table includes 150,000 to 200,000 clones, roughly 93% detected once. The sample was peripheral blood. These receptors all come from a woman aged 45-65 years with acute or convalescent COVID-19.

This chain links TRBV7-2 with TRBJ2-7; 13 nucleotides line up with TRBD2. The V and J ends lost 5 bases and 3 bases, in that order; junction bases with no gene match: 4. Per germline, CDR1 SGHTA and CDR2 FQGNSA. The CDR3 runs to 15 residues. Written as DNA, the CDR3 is TGTGCCAGCAGCGCGGGACTAGCGGGACGCTACGAGCAGTACTTC. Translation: CASSAGLAGRYEQYF.

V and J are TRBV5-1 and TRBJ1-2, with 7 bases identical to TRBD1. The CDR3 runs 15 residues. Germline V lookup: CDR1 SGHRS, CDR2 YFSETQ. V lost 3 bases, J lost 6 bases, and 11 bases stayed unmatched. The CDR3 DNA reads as TGCGCCAGCAGCTCAAGGACAGGCGGAGTTCATGGCTACACCTTC. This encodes CASSSRTGGVHGYTF.

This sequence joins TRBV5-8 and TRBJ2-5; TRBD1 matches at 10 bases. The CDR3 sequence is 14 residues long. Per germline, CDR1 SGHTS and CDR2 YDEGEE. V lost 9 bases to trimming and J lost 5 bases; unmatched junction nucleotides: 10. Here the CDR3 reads CATLRDRGGETQYF. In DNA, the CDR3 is TGTGCCACCCTCCGGGACAGGGGCGGGGAGACCCAGTACTTC.

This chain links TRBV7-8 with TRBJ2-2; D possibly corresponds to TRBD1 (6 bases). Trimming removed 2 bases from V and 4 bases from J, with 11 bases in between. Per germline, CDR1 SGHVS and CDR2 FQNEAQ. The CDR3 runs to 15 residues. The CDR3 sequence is CASSLRQVITGELFF. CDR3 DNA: TGTGCCAGCAGCTTACGACAGGTGATCACCGGGGAGCTGTTTTTT.

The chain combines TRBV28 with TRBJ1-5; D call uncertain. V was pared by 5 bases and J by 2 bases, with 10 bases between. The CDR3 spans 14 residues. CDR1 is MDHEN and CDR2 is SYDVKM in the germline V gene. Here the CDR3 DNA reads TGTGCCAGCAGTCCGCTCGGGGGCAATCAGCCCCAGCATTTT. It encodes CASSPLGGNQPQHF.

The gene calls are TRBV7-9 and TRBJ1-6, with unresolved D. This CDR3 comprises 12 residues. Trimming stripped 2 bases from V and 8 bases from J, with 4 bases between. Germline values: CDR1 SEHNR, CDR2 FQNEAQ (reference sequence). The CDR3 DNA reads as TGTGCCAGCAGCTTACTAGATTCACCCCTCCACTTT. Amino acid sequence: CASSLLDSPLHF.

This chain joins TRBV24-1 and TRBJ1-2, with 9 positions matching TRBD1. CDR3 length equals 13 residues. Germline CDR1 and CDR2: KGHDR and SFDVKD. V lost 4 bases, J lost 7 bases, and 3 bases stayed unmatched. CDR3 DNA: TGTGCCACCAGTGAGTGGGACAGGGCTGGCTACACCTTC. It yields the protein CATSEWDRAGYTF.

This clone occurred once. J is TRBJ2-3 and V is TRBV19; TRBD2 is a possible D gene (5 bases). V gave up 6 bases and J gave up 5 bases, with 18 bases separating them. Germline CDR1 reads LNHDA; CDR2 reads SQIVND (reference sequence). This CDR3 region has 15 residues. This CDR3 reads CASRGGGGILDTQYF. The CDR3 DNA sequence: TGTGCCAGTAGGGGCGGAGGCGGTATATTAGATACGCAGTATTTT.

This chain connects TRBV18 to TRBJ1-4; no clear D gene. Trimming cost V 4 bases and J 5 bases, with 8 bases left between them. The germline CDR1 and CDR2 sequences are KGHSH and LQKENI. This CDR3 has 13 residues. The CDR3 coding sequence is TGTGCCAGCTCACACCTATACAATGAAAAACTGTTTTTT. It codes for CASSHLYNEKLFF.

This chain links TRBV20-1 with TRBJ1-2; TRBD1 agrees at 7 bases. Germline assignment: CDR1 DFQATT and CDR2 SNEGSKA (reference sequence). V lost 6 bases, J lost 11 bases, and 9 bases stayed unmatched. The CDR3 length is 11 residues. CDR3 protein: CSALLGTAYTF. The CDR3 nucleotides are TGCAGTGCCCTCCTCGGGACAGCTTACACCTTC.